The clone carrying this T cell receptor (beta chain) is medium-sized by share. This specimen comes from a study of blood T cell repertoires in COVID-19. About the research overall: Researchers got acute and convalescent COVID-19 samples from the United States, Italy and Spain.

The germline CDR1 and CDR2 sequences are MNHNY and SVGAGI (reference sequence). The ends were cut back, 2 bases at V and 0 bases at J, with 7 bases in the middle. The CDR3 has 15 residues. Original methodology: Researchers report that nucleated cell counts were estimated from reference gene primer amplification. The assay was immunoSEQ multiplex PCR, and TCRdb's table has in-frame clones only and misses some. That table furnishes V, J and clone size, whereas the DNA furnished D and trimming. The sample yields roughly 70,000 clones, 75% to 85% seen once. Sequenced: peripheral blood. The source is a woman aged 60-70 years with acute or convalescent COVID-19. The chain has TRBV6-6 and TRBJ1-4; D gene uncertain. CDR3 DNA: TGTGCCAGCAGTTACCCGCCAGCAACTAATGAAAAACTGTTTTTT. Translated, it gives CASSYPPATNEKLFF.